The 14 T cell receptor beta chains presented below share a single source sample, sequenced in a study of blood T cells in healthy people across ages. PCR was performed a second time for about 7 to 12 cycles using a sample-barcoded 5' primer and a J-beta primer mix. TCRdb reprocessed the 5' RACE reads with MiXCR, giving one entry per CDR3 protein. Here the sample spans over 1,500,000 distinct CDR3 sequences, roughly two fifths being singletons. Material for sequencing was blood. These TCRs come from a human donor in good health.

The chain carries TRBV4-1 and TRBJ2-3, with D possibly matching TRBD2 (7 bases). Looked up from germline, CDR1 is MGHRA and CDR2 is YSYEKL. This CDR3 is 16 amino acids long. Trimming shortened V by 4 bases and J by 4 bases, and 18 bases separated the two germline ends. The DNA for the CDR3 is TGCGCCAGCAGCCCAGATGGGGGGGGGCCCCCAGATACGCAGTATTTT. Its translation: CASSPDGGGPPDTQYF.

The genes are TRBV28 and TRBJ1-2; D is uncertain. Trimming removed 6 bases from V and 6 bases from J, with 11 bases in between. The CDR3 has 12 residues. CDR1 MDHEN and CDR2 SYDVKM come from the germline V gene. The DNA for the CDR3 is TGTGCCAGCAGACCCGACTTAGATGGCTACACCTTC. Its translation: CASRPDLDGYTF.

The rearrangement links TRBV6-5 to TRBJ1-2, with 10 bases aligning to TRBD1. Looked up from germline, CDR1 is MNHEY and CDR2 is SVGAGI. The CDR3 extends over 14 amino acids. V trimming: 4 bases; J trimming: 8 bases; junction bases outside the gene matches: 7. The CDR3 here is CASSSTGGSKGYTF. The CDR3 bases are TGTGCCAGCAGTTCGACAGGGGGCTCTAAGGGCTACACCTTC.

The rearrangement joins TRBV20-1 to TRBJ2-6, with D uncertain. There are 17 residues in the CDR3. Looked up from germline, CDR1 is DFQATT and CDR2 is SNEGSKA (reference sequence). The germline V and J ends were trimmed by 0 bases and 1 base, with 13 bases remaining between them. Here the CDR3 reads CSARDWASGSGANVLTF. The CDR3 DNA reads as TGCAGTGCTAGAGATTGGGCCTCCGGGTCTGGGGCCAACGTCCTGACTTTC.

The rearrangement joins TRBV7-9 to TRBJ1-2; D gene ambiguous. V dropped 3 bases and J dropped 6 bases, with 14 bases sitting between them. Per the germline V gene, CDR1 is SEHNR and CDR2 is FQNEAQ (reference sequence). The CDR3 has 14 residues. This chain's CDR3 is CASSLGQAHDGYTF. The CDR3 DNA follows: TGTGCCAGCAGCTTGGGTCAGGCCCACGATGGCTACACCTTC.

This clonotype was seen a few times. The chain joins TRBV28 to TRBJ2-3, with TRBD2 matching over 8 bases. CDR1 and CDR2 from the germline V gene are MDHEN and SYDVKM. The CDR3 spans 15 residues. Unmatched junction bases numbered 9, after V lost 5 bases and J lost 5 bases. The CDR3 region has the DNA TGTGCCAGCAGTCGAGCGGGGGATGCACAAGATACGCAGTATTTT. Its translation: CASSRAGDAQDTQYF.

In its sample, this clonotype was seen a few times. The chain carries TRBV12-3 or TRBV12-4 and TRBJ2-1, with D possibly matching TRBD2 (7 bases). V lost 3 bases to trimming and J lost 3 bases, with 15 bases between them. The CDR3 sequence is 16 residues long. CDR3 loop: CASSLVGGPLYNEQFF. CDR3 in DNA: TGTGCCAGCAGTTTGGTGGGGGGGCCACTCTACAATGAGCAGTTCTTC.

J is TRBJ2-7 and V is TRBV10-3, with D hard to call. CDR1 is ENHRY, CDR2 SYGVKD, per germline. Deletions cut 8 bases from V and 2 bases from J, with 16 bases between. The CDR3 is 14 residues long. CDR3 bases: TGTGCCATCGGTTCCCCCCGGCTAACCTACGAGCAGTACTTC. It yields the protein CAIGSPRLTYEQYF.

J is TRBJ2-3 and V is TRBV20-1; tentative D call: TRBD2 (6 bases). The CDR3 has 18 residues. CDR1 DFQATT and CDR2 SNEGSKA come from the germline V gene (reference sequence). With 0 bases removed from V and 1 base from J, the gap between germline ends came to 20 bases. The CDR3 DNA follows: TGCAGTGCTAGAGAAACCCGTTGGGAGGCTAGCCGCACAGATACGCAGTATTTT. It specifies CSARETRWEASRTDTQYF.

This clonotype was found many times. The V and J genes are TRBV29-1 and TRBJ2-4, with D unclear. CDR1 is SQVTM and CDR2 is ANQGSEA in the germline V gene. The CDR3 covers 12 residues. The V gene lost 1 base and the J gene lost 6 bases, with 7 bases spanning the gap. The CDR3 coding sequence is TGCAGCGTTGAAGCACCCCCAAACATTCAGTACTTC. Its translation: CSVEAPPNIQYF.

This clonotype has only one observation. The gene calls are TRBV7-9 and TRBJ2-1; D is uncertain. The CDR3 loop spans 15 amino acids. Germline V gives CDR1 SEHNR, CDR2 FQNEAQ (reference sequence). Trimming removed 1 base from V and 3 bases from J, with 10 bases in between. The CDR3 nucleotides read TGTGCCAGCAGCTTAGGCAGTATAGGCTACAATGAGCAGTTCTTC. Translated: CASSLGSIGYNEQFF.

This clonotype has more than one count but fewer than ten. The rearrangement links TRBV20-1 to TRBJ1-2, with 8 bases fitting TRBD1. CDR3 length: 13 amino acids. Per the germline V gene, CDR1 is DFQATT and CDR2 is SNEGSKA (reference sequence). V gave up 6 bases and J gave up 6 bases; unmatched junction bases: 9. Here the CDR3 reads CSAALQGAHGYTF. CDR3 in DNA: TGCAGTGCCGCACTTCAGGGGGCCCATGGCTACACCTTC.

There are a few counts of this clonotype. The rearrangement links TRBV6-5 to TRBJ2-1; D remains ambiguous. V dropped 5 bases and J dropped 7 bases, with 21 bases sitting between them. The CDR3 length is 16 residues. Germline V gene sequence: CDR1 MNHEY, CDR2 SVGAGI. In nucleotides, the CDR3 is TGTGCCAGCAGTCCACAGATATGGGGTTCGAGGAATGAGCAGTTCTTC. It yields the protein CASSPQIWGSRNEQFF.

In its sample, this clonotype was seen a few times. The V and J genes are TRBV3-1 and TRBJ1-2; perhaps TRBD1 as D (6 bases). There are 13 residues in the CDR3. Germline V gene sequence: CDR1 LGHDT, CDR2 YNNKEL (reference sequence). Trimming shortened V by 0 bases and J by 6 bases, and 8 bases separated the two germline ends. The DNA for the CDR3 is TGTGCCAGCAGCCAAGATCGGACAGATGGCTACACCTTC. Residues: CASSQDRTDGYTF.